Sequencing of this T cell receptor beta chain was carried out in a study of T-cell memory formation after mild COVID-19. Study observations and caveats: Pre-infection memory held some responding clones, suggesting pre-existing cross-reactive T cells responded. Clones shrinking between day 15 and 85 showed a balanced CD4/CD8 split, and those that grew later tilted toward CD4+.

In its sample, this clonotype was seen a few times. Its specificity is not known. The V segment lost 4 bases and the J segment 3 bases; nucleotides outside the gene matches: 5. In germline, CDR1 is SGHTA, CDR2 FQGNSA. The CDR3 totals 14 residues. TCRdb reanalysed the 5' RACE reads using MiXCR and keeps one entry per CDR3 protein. The sample carries roughly 580,000 distinct CDR3 sequences, more than 15% recorded once. The chain has TRBV7-2 and TRBJ2-7; TRBD1 matches 8 bases. Source material: PBMCs or a T cell subset sorted from them (not recorded which). The origin of this receptor is an adult woman who had mild COVID-19 (a few samples of this study predate the infection). Cell type and time point are not known. CDR3 in amino acids: CASSSRGRIYEQYF. CDR3 nucleotide sequence: TGTGCCAGCAGCTCCAGGGGGCGTATCTACGAGCAGTACTTC.